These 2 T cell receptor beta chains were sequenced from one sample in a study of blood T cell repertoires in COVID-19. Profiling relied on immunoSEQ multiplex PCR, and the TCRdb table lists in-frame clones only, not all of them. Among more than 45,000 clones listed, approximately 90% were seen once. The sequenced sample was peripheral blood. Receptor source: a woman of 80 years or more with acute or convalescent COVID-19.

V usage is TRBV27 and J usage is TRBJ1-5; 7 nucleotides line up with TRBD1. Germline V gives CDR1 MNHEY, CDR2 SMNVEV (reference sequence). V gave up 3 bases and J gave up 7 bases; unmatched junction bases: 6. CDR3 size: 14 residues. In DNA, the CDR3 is TGTGCCAGCAGTTTCCGCGGCAGGGGGCAGCCCCAGCATTTT. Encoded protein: CASSFRGRGQPQHF.

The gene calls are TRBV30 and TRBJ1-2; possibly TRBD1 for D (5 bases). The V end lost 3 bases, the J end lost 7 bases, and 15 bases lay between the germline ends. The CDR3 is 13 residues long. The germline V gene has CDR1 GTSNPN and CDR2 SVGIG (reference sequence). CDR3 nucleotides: TGTGCCTGGAGAGGTACAGGTCTGGGTGGCTACACCTTC. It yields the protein CAWRGTGLGGYTF.